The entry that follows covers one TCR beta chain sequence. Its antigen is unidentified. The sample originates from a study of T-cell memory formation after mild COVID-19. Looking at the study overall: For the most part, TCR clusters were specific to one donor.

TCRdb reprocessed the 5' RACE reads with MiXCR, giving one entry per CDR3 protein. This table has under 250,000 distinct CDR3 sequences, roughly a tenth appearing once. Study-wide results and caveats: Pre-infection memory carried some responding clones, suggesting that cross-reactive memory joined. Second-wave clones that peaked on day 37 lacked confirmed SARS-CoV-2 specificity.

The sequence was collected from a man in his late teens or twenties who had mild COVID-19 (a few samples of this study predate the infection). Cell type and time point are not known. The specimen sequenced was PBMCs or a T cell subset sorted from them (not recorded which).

In DNA, the CDR3 is TGTGCCAGCAGACCAGGAGCTCGAGACTATGGCTACACCTTC. Protein: CASRPGARDYGYTF. The rearrangement joins TRBV6-4 to TRBJ1-2, with D uncertain. Germline V gene sequence: CDR1 MRHNA, CDR2 SNTAGT. V was trimmed by 6 bases and J by 3 bases, leaving 14 bases between them. There are 14 residues in the CDR3.